The 26 T cell receptor beta chains listed next were all sequenced from one sample in a study of spatial heterogeneity in lung cancer. Time point here: blood at routine non-recurrence follow-up after resection. TCRdb re-derived calls from the 5' RACE reads in MiXCR, one entry per CDR3 protein. The profile covers a few thousand distinct CDR3 sequences, with approximately 30% appearing a single time and around 6% taken by the ten largest. The sample here was PBMCs, taken at follow-up. The receptors come from a male donor with early-stage non-small cell lung cancer.

The rearrangement uses TRBV7-6 and TRBJ2-7, with 8 bases matching TRBD2. The CDR3 has 16 amino acids. The junction had 9 bases not matched to a gene; V was cut back by 5 bases and J by 0 bases. Germline V gene lookup returns CDR1 SGHVS and CDR2 FNYEAQ. CDR3 sequence reads: CASSRGGKLSSYEQYF. DNA of the CDR3: TGTGCCAGCAGCCGGGGGGGGAAGTTGAGCTCCTACGAGCAGTACTTC.

This clonotype appeared a few times. The chain combines TRBV28 with TRBJ2-1, with 10 nucleotides matching TRBD2. The CDR3 loop spans 16 amino acids. Germline values: CDR1 MDHEN, CDR2 SYDVKM. V was pared by 6 bases and J by 0 bases, with 5 bases of the junction left unmatched. CDR3 bases: TGTGCCAGCAGCATCATAGCGGGAGGCTCCTACAATGAGCAGTTCTTC. Protein sequence: CASSIIAGGSYNEQFF.

In its sample, this clonotype ranks as medium-sized (0.01 to 0.1%). This chain's CDR3 is CASSLLRQGPYEQYF. The CDR3 DNA sequence: TGTGCCAGCAGTTTGTTGCGACAGGGACCCTACGAGCAGTACTTC. V is TRBV28 and J is TRBJ2-7; 7 bases fit TRBD1. V shed 3 bases, J shed 2 bases, and the junction held 7 bases outside the gene matches. The CDR3 totals 15 residues. CDR1 and CDR2 (germline): MDHEN, SYDVKM.

In this sample, this clonotype turned up a few times. The rearrangement links TRBV30 to TRBJ1-3; perhaps TRBD1 as D (6 bases). Germline CDR1 is GTSNPN and CDR2 is SVGIG (reference sequence). This CDR3 is built from 12 residues. V was cut by 4 bases and J by 2 bases, with 6 bases left in between. This chain's CDR3 is CAWNRAGNTIYF. The DNA of the CDR3 is TGTGCCTGGAACAGGGCTGGAAACACCATATATTTT. The entire variable domain, with the rest obtained from reference TRBV30 and TRBJ1-3, is as follows: SQTIHQWPATLVQPVGSPLSLECTVEGTSNPNLYWYRQAAGRGLQLLFYSVGIGQISSEVPQNLSASRPQDRQFILSSKKLLLSDSGFYLCAWNRAGNTIYFGEGSWLTVV.

The chain recombines TRBV7-3 with TRBJ2-1; TRBD2 aligns across 9 bases. The CDR3 totals 16 residues. Germline CDR1 and CDR2: SGHTA and FQGTGA. V was pared by 0 bases and J by 1 base, with 1 base of the junction left unmatched. The CDR3 sequence: CASSLTSGGSYNEQFF. The CDR3 DNA sequence: TGTGCCAGCAGCTTAACTAGCGGGGGATCCTACAATGAGCAGTTCTTC.

The genes are TRBV3-1 and TRBJ2-5, with D possibly TRBD1 on 6 matching bases. The CDR3 consists of 15 residues. Germline CDR1 reads LGHDT; CDR2 reads YNNKEL (reference sequence). The germline V and J ends were trimmed by 6 bases and 0 bases, with 14 bases remaining between them. The CDR3, as DNA: TGTGCCAGCAGGCCATCAGGGGCGGACCAAGAGACCCAGTACTTC. Its protein product is CASRPSGADQETQYF.

This chain joins TRBV28 and TRBJ2-5, with a weak D call TRBD2 (5 bases). The ends were cut back, 2 bases at V and 5 bases at J, with 15 bases in the middle. This CDR3 has 15 amino acids. Germline V gene data show CDR1 as MDHEN and CDR2 as SYDVKM. The CDR3 bases are TGTGCCAGCAGTTTAAAGAGCGGAGAGTTGGAGACCCAGTACTTC. It encodes CASSLKSGELETQYF.

V and J are TRBV29-1 and TRBJ1-5; the match to TRBD1 covers 8 bases. Per the germline V gene, CDR1 is SQVTM and CDR2 is ANQGSEA. V trimming: 4 bases; J trimming: 4 bases; junction bases outside the gene matches: 6. The CDR3 runs to 14 residues. The CDR3 sequence: CSVVWQGANQPQHF. CDR3 sequence (DNA): TGCAGCGTTGTCTGGCAGGGGGCTAATCAGCCCCAGCATTTT.

Sample share makes this clonotype medium-sized. V is TRBV20-1 and J is TRBJ2-7, with a possible D match to TRBD2 (6 bases). Trimming pared 0 bases from V and 2 bases from J, leaving 11 bases between. CDR1 is DFQATT and CDR2 is SNEGSKA in the germline V gene (reference sequence). This CDR3 has 14 residues. CDR3 amino acids: CSARDQGGAYEQYF. The CDR3, as DNA: TGCAGTGCTAGAGATCAGGGCGGGGCCTACGAGCAGTACTTC.

The V call is TRBV12-3 or TRBV12-4, the J call TRBJ2-5; 7 bases match TRBD2. V trimming: 9 bases; J trimming: 4 bases; junction bases outside the gene matches: 11. The CDR3 extends over 14 amino acids. CDR3 protein: CASKRGLRGETQYF. In nucleotides, the CDR3 is TGTGCCAGTAAGCGGGGCCTACGTGGAGAGACCCAGTACTTC.

By share, this clonotype counts as medium-sized (0.01 to 0.1%). The V gene is TRBV11-2, the J gene TRBJ1-6, with D perhaps TRBD1 (5 bases). Looked up from germline, CDR1 is SGHAT and CDR2 is FQNNGV. Trimming left V 2 bases short and J 9 bases short, with 17 bases between. This CDR3 spans 16 amino acids. CDR3 loop: CASSLFRDLWGSPLHF. CDR3 DNA sequence: TGTGCCAGCAGCTTATTCCGGGACCTTTGGGGTTCACCCCTCCACTTT.

The rearrangement uses TRBV10-1 and TRBJ2-7; D is undetermined. V lost 0 bases, J lost 0 bases, and 9 bases lay in between. CDR3 size: 15 residues. Germline assignment: CDR1 WNHNN and CDR2 SYGVQD (reference sequence). The CDR3 sequence: CASSESVESSYEQYF. The CDR3 nucleotides read TGCGCCAGCAGTGAGTCGGTGGAAAGCTCCTACGAGCAGTACTTC.

This sequence joins TRBV7-2 and TRBJ1-5; D ambiguous. This CDR3 has 15 residues. Germline lookup yields CDR1 SGHTA and CDR2 FQGNSA. The V end was cut by 5 bases, the J end by 0 bases, with 11 bases between. CDR3 protein: CASSPRPSSNQPQHF. In DNA, the CDR3 is TGTGCCAGCAGCCCTCGACCCTCTAGCAATCAGCCCCAGCATTTT.

This chain uses TRBV12-3 or TRBV12-4 with TRBJ2-7, with 10 bases matching TRBD1. J was trimmed by 2 bases and V by 5 bases; bases with no gene match: 3. This CDR3 comprises 14 residues. CDR3 nucleotide sequence: TGTGCCAGCAGTGCCGGGACAGGGGCCTACGAGCAGTACTTC. Translated: CASSAGTGAYEQYF.

By its share, this clonotype is medium-sized. The CDR3 DNA is TGTGCCAGCAGCTTCTGGGAGGGTCAGGAGACCCAGTACTTC. Its protein product is CASSFWEGQETQYF. V and J are TRBV7-9 and TRBJ2-5, with 7 bases aligning to TRBD2. After removal of 3 bases from V and 5 bases from J, the junction contained 6 bases not matched to a gene. CDR1 is SEHNR and CDR2 is FQNEAQ in the germline V gene (reference sequence). The CDR3 length is 14 residues. The entire variable domain, with the rest obtained from reference TRBV7-9 and TRBJ2-5, is as follows: DTGVSQNPRHKITKRGQNVTFRCDPISEHNRLYWYRQTLGQGPEFLTYFQNEAQLEKSRLLSDRFSAERPKGSFSTLEIQRTEQGDSAMYLCASSFWEGQETQYFGPGTRLLVL.

In its sample, this clonotype was seen a few times. The rearrangement joins TRBV30 to TRBJ2-5, with 10 positions matching TRBD1. This CDR3 comprises 16 residues. V shed 2 bases and J 3 bases; nucleotides not matched to a gene: 9. Germline values: CDR1 GTSNPN, CDR2 SVGIG (reference sequence). DNA for the CDR3: TGTGCCTGGAGTCACCCCCGACAGGGGGCGAAAGAGACCCAGTACTTC. Encoded protein: CAWSHPRQGAKETQYF.

The CDR3 DNA follows: TGCGCCAGCAGCTTGGATTCGACAGGCCCTCAAGAGACCCAGTACTTC. It translates to CASSLDSTGPQETQYF. V and J are TRBV5-1 and TRBJ2-5; D is possibly TRBD1 (6 bases). CDR1 SGHRS and CDR2 YFSETQ come from the germline V gene. V lost 0 bases and J 2 bases, leaving 14 bases between the germline ends. The CDR3 runs to 16 residues.

This clonotype is judged medium-sized. This rearrangement joins TRBV5-6 to TRBJ1-3; D possibly corresponds to TRBD1 (5 bases). The CDR3 length is 15 residues. Germline-derived CDR1 and CDR2 are SGHDT and YYEEEE. V was shortened by 0 bases and J by 3 bases, with 10 bases between the two germline ends. CDR3 bases: TGTGCCAGCAGCTTGGTCCAGGGCGATGGAAACACCATATATTTT. This gives the protein CASSLVQGDGNTIYF.

Sample share makes this clonotype medium-sized. The chain couples TRBV29-1 to TRBJ2-1; 7 nucleotides agree with TRBD1. The CDR3 contains 10 residues. CDR1 and CDR2 (germline): SQVTM, ANQGSEA. V was pared by 6 bases and J by 7 bases, with 0 bases of the junction left unmatched. The CDR3 here is CSVDRNEQFF. The CDR3 DNA reads TGCAGCGTGGACAGGAATGAGCAGTTCTTC.

Relative to its sample, this clonotype is medium-sized. The gene calls are TRBV4-1 and TRBJ2-4, with 12 bases lining up with TRBD2. Germline lookup yields CDR1 MGHRA and CDR2 YSYEKL. There are 20 residues in the CDR3. The J segment lost 0 bases and the V segment lost 0 bases, leaving 9 bases of the junction unmatched. The CDR3 spells CASSQDKLAGGRLAKNIQYF. The DNA for the CDR3 is TGCGCCAGCAGCCAAGATAAACTAGCGGGGGGTCGCCTAGCCAAAAACATTCAGTACTTC.

This clonotype is termed medium-sized (0.01 to 0.1%). V and J are TRBV4-1 and TRBJ2-3; D unclear. Germline assignment: CDR1 MGHRA and CDR2 YSYEKL. The length of the CDR3 is 14 residues. V lost 4 bases to trimming and J lost 9 bases, with 17 bases between them. The DNA of the CDR3 is TGCGCCAGCAGCCCAGAGACTCCCTTTGGCACGCAGTATTTT. Its translation is CASSPETPFGTQYF.

The chain combines TRBV12-3 or TRBV12-4 with TRBJ2-5; TRBD2 matches at 11 bases. V lost 1 base, J lost 4 bases, and 2 bases stayed unmatched. CDR3 length: 15 amino acids. DNA for the CDR3: TGTGCCAGCAGTTTAGAGGGGACTAGCGGAGAGACCCAGTACTTC. As protein: CASSLEGTSGETQYF.

By frequency in the sample, this clonotype is medium-sized. This chain uses TRBV20-1 with TRBJ2-7; D gene ambiguous. This CDR3 region has 16 residues. V was clipped by 5 bases and J by 5 bases, with 25 bases between them. From germline, CDR1 is DFQATT and CDR2 SNEGSKA (reference sequence). The CDR3 is CSARDALGIKADEQYF. The CDR3 bases are TGCAGTGCTCGCGACGCCCTGGGGATAAAGGCGGACGAGCAGTACTTC.

This clonotype is termed medium-sized (0.01 to 0.1%). The chain joins TRBV7-2 to TRBJ1-2; D unclear. Germline CDR1 and CDR2: SGHTA and FQGNSA. V was clipped by 0 bases and J by 8 bases, with 10 bases between them. This CDR3 region has 13 residues. As DNA, the CDR3 is TGTGCCAGCAGCTTAGCAGGTTCCGGCGGCTACACCTTC. Translation gives CASSLAGSGGYTF.

CDR3 bases: TGTGCCAGCAGTTTACGGGCCCCCGGTCACACTGAAGCTTTCTTT. Its translation: CASSLRAPGHTEAFF. The rearrangement uses TRBV12-3 or TRBV12-4 and TRBJ1-1; D unclear. V lost 2 bases and J lost 3, with 13 bases in between. The CDR3 is made up of 15 amino acids.

V and J are TRBV7-2 and TRBJ2-7; D not certain. V was cut by 1 base and J by 3 bases, with 7 bases left in between. The CDR3 sequence is 13 residues long. Germline loops: CDR1 SGHTA, CDR2 FQGNSA. CDR3 nucleotides: TGTGCCAGCAGCTTAGGGAACAACTACGAGCAGTACTTC. Its protein is CASSLGNNYEQYF.